This T cell receptor beta chain was profiled in a study of T cell changes during pregnancy in multiple sclerosis (dated by TCRdb to the late 2010s). A note on the overall study: Changes in the T cell repertoire over the course of pregnancy were examined in this study in women with multiple sclerosis.

Libraries came from the immunoSEQ multiplex PCR assay. Not all clones reach the TCRdb copy of this immuneACCESS table, which keeps in-frame sequences only. Checked studies attribute under half of the gap to unresolved V genes and leave the rest unexplained. The sample yields tens of thousands of clones; approximately 92% were counted once. Jointly, the top ten make up 1.3% of the sample. V is clipped by 3 bases and J by 8 bases, and the sequence between their germline boundaries is 13 bases long. The germline V gene specifies SGHTA as CDR1 and FQGTGA as CDR2. Counted from cysteine to phenylalanine, this CDR3 has 13 amino acids. CDR3 DNA only is kept here, 39 bases in frame from base 1. A remark on this clone: This receptor's antigen is unknown. Base-call qualities are not available, and no considerably larger clone is one nucleotide away.

This receptor chain uses TRBV7-3 and TRBJ1-2, with no reliable assignment of the D segment. This receptor was obtained from a female donor with multiple sclerosis, enrolled in a pregnancy study. The material sequenced was peripheral blood. The CDR3 amino acid sequence is: CASSLDRERGYTF. The base sequence is TGTGCCAGCAGCTTGGATAGGGAAAGGGGCTACACCTTC.